This entry describes one T cell receptor (beta chain). In the source study's methods: Estimation of nucleated cell counts relied on the amplification of reference gene primers. Libraries were prepared by immunoSEQ multiplex PCR; TCRdb keeps only in-frame clonotypes and omits some of them. That table supplies the V and J calls and clone size; D and trimming were determined from the DNA. Of about 270,000 clones in the sample, more than 65% were seen once. This entry belongs to a study of blood T cell repertoires in COVID-19. This CDR3 contains 13 residues. The V end lost 3 bases, the J end lost 4 bases, and 9 bases lay between the germline ends. CDR1 is LGHDT and CDR2 is YNNKEL in the germline V gene (reference sequence).

Sequenced: peripheral blood. The TCR was taken from a woman between 18 and 29 years old with acute or convalescent COVID-19. The chain combines TRBV3-1 (or the pseudogene TRBV3-2) with TRBJ1-2; possible D gene TRBD1, 5 bases. CDR3 sequence reads: CASSQGGSYGYTF. The CDR3 DNA follows: TGTGCCAGCAGCCAGGGGGGGAGCTATGGCTACACCTTC.